A selection of T cell receptor beta chains follows, all from one sample in a study of CXCR4 blockade with PD-1 therapy in pancreatic cancer. Some clones are missing from TCRdb's copy, which holds only in-frame ones; the method was immunoSEQ multiplex PCR. Here the sample spans around 3,500 clones, about two fifths being singletons. Sequencing was carried out using tumor tissue. The receptors were gathered from a human donor with pancreatic ductal adenocarcinoma. Both conserved end residues are part of each CDR3. Each record gives: D gene, V gene, J gene, CDR3 protein. A D gene is named only where the DNA matches it firmly.

>-|TRBV10-2|TRBJ2-6
CASSTSRANVLTF
>-|TRBV19|TRBJ1-5
CASSIDLGQPQHF
>TRBD2|TRBV6-8|TRBJ2-1
CAISPKERGVEQFF
>-|TRBV9|TRBJ2-3
CASSVGGPDTQYF
>-|TRBV19|TRBJ1-2
CASSDGGAVDYGYTF
>TRBD2|TRBV9|TRBJ2-2
CASSAYAGETGELFF
>-|TRBV18|TRBJ1-1
CASSRAGLVAFF
>-|TRBV6-8|TRBJ1-1
CASSYSLNTEAFF
>TRBD1|TRBV18|TRBJ2-7
CASSLGQGAPEQYF
>TRBD1|TRBV18|TRBJ1-1
CASSPSGTDTEAFF
>-|TRBV19|TRBJ2-5
CASSVFSGYQETQYF
>-|TRBV5-1|TRBJ2-1
CASSLVLSGGGGEQFF
>-|TRBV10-3|TRBJ2-4
CATRRDGVTSRDF
>-|TRBV19|TRBJ2-7
CASSMTGLREQYF
>-|TRBV9|TRBJ2-2
CASSNFGPGELFF
>-|TRBV6-8|TRBJ1-5
CASSSRDNQPQHF
>TRBD2|TRBV19|TRBJ2-4
CASSIGRLAGALLAKNIQYF
>-|TRBV6-8|TRBJ1-1
CASSYLGGSMNTEAFF
>-|TRBV7-6|TRBJ2-5
CASSSAGRERETQYF
>TRBD1|TRBV27|TRBJ2-7
CASSLSRTGSYEQYF
>TRBD2|TRBV6-8|TRBJ2-1
CASSFREDEQFF
>-|TRBV29-1|TRBJ1-1
CSAGAGDGTEAFF
>TRBD1|TRBV18|TRBJ1-1
CASSPGQGNTEAFF
>TRBD1|TRBV18|TRBJ2-3
CASSPPGQSTDTQYF
>TRBD1|TRBV15|TRBJ2-1
CATSREGQGLHNEQFF
>TRBD2|TRBV7-4|TRBJ2-2
CASSGSGGVNTGELFF
>-|TRBV11-3|TRBJ2-7
CASSLGAGEQGEQYF
>-|TRBV19|TRBJ2-1
CASNPGDSSYNEQFF
>TRBD1|TRBV7-4|TRBJ2-2
CASSLTADRVTGELFF
>TRBD2|TRBV6-8|TRBJ2-3
CASTLPGTSGSTDTQYF
>-|TRBV11-3|TRBJ1-4
CASSLVGGQGNEKLFF
>-|TRBV18|TRBJ2-4
CASSPQNFLSIQYF
>-|TRBV30|TRBJ1-1
CAWSPPPVVAEAFF
>-|TRBV14|TRBJ1-2
CASSPHHRVQLWGYTF
>-|TRBV2|TRBJ1-5
CASSELGRAPQHF
>-|TRBV6-7|TRBJ2-6
CATSLGGAGANVLTF
>TRBD1|TRBV19|TRBJ1-1
CASSTNRGWTEAFF
>-|TRBV6-8|TRBJ2-3
CASSYVRETQYF
>-|TRBV15|TRBJ1-5
CATSISSEGPQPQHF
>-|TRBV6-8|TRBJ2-7
CASSGSTYEQYF
>TRBD1|TRBV28|TRBJ1-4
CASSPGQGGSEKLFF
>TRBD2|TRBV19|TRBJ2-3
CASSMGGSGDTQYF
>TRBD1|TRBV9|TRBJ2-3
CASSPGQSTDTQYF
>-|TRBV29-1|TRBJ1-1
CSVGRQNTEAFF
>-|TRBV5-1|TRBJ2-5
CASSLGQVEETQYF
>-|TRBV18|TRBJ2-5
CASSLQREETQYF
>-|TRBV23-1|TRBJ1-1
CASSKTGNTEAFF
>TRBD1|TRBV6-7|TRBJ1-2
CASGDRPMDGYTF
>-|TRBV25-1|TRBJ2-1
CASSALGWGREQFF
>-|TRBV19|TRBJ1-1
CASSNQGLQPFF